The 7 T cell receptor beta chains below come from one sample, sequenced in a study of blood T cells in healthy people across ages. Sample-barcoded 5' priming and a J-beta primer mix drove a second PCR of 7 to 11 cycles. Via MiXCR, TCRdb re-called the 5' RACE reads, giving one row per CDR3 protein. Of about 570,000 distinct CDR3 sequences listed, roughly 28% are singletons. Specimen: blood. The receptors here all came from a woman in her seventies in good health.

This sequence joins TRBV18 and TRBJ2-5; 11 bases match TRBD1. The CDR3 is 15 residues long. Germline values: CDR1 KGHSH, CDR2 LQKENI. With 2 bases clipped from V and 1 base from J, the junction kept 0 bases outside the gene matches. This CDR3 is CASSPGTGGQETQYF. The CDR3 region has the DNA TGTGCCAGCTCACCAGGGACAGGGGGCCAAGAGACCCAGTACTTC.

V gene TRBV11-1 combines with J gene TRBJ1-1; a weak D match, TRBD1 (5 bases). V was cut by 7 bases and J by 6 bases, with 18 bases left in between. The length of the CDR3 is 14 residues. Germline CDR1 is SGHAT and CDR2 is FQDESV (reference sequence). The CDR3 sequence: CASNPRVQGPEAFF. In DNA, the CDR3 is TGTGCCAGCAACCCAAGGGTCCAGGGTCCTGAAGCTTTCTTT.

This clonotype was observed a handful of times. The chain is built from TRBV12-3 or TRBV12-4 and TRBJ2-7; D is uncertain. V lost 3 bases, J lost 0 bases, and 12 bases lay in between. This CDR3 region has 15 residues. The CDR3 loop reads CASSFAGRSSYEQYF. In nucleotides, the CDR3 is TGTGCCAGCAGTTTTGCCGGACGGAGCTCCTACGAGCAGTACTTC.

This chain uses TRBV5-1 with TRBJ1-1, with a weak D call TRBD1 (5 bases). The V end lost 2 bases, the J end lost 5 bases, and 13 bases lay between the germline ends. CDR1 SGHRS and CDR2 YFSETQ come from the germline V gene. CDR3 length: 14 amino acids. As DNA, the CDR3 is TGCGCCAGCAGCTTATGGGGGATGGGGACTGAAGCTTTCTTT. The encoded protein is CASSLWGMGTEAFF.

Notes on this clonotype: Germline is not matched at one junction end, which may reflect a read error. The chain combines TRBV11-3 with TRBJ2-6; perhaps D is TRBD1 or TRBD2 (6 bases each). This CDR3 region has 17 residues. CDR1 is SGHNT and CDR2 is YENEEA in the germline V gene. The CDR3 spells CTSSSTWGAPGANVLTF. DNA for the CDR3: TGTACCAGCAGCTCGACCTGGGGGGCCCCTGGGGCCAACGTCCTGACTTTC.

This chain connects TRBV5-1 to TRBJ2-1, with D maybe TRBD2 (6 bases). The CDR3 is made up of 15 amino acids. Germline loops: CDR1 SGHRS, CDR2 YFSETQ. V was trimmed by 3 bases and J by 5 bases, leaving 15 bases between them. Here the CDR3 reads CASSSSGTSHNEQFF. CDR3 coding DNA: TGCGCCAGCAGCTCCTCCGGGACTTCCCACAATGAGCAGTTCTTC.

The genes are TRBV6-5 and TRBJ1-2; possible D gene TRBD1, 5 bases. The CDR3 loop spans 14 amino acids. Trimming cost V 1 base and J 8 bases, with 14 bases left between them. Germline assignment: CDR1 MNHEY and CDR2 SVGAGI. This chain's CDR3 is CASSYFPGTGGYTF. CDR3 in DNA: TGTGCCAGCAGTTACTTCCCAGGGACGGGGGGCTACACCTTC.